This TCR beta chain appears in the sequencing data of a study of blood T cell repertoires in COVID-19. Overall study context: The recovered donors of Cohort 3 showed two negative PCRs, clearance, or symptom resolution. Sites across the United States, Italy and Spain contributed samples from acute and convalescent COVID-19.

Authors' processing steps: Scientists estimated how many nucleated cells there were by amplifying reference gene primers. Generated by immunoSEQ multiplex PCR, the TCRdb table keeps only in-frame clones and is missing some. The V and J calls and clone size were taken over from that table, and D and trimming were inferred from the DNA. In the table there are under 150,000 clones, approximately 80% of which are singletons. This clone appeared once. Additional DNA sequences in this sample encode the identical CDR3. The trim removed 4 bases at V and 2 bases at J, leaving 6 bases unmatched. The germline CDR1 and CDR2 sequences are SGDLS and YYNGEE. This CDR3 is 14 amino acids long.

Input material: PBMCs or T cells enriched from blood (not recorded which). The chain is built from TRBV9 and TRBJ2-7; TRBD1 aligns across 7 bases. The sequence was obtained from a man aged 45-60 years in a cohort exposed to, infected with or recovered from COVID-19 (not recorded which). This chain's CDR3 is CASSPSTGPYEQYF. The CDR3 bases are TGTGCCAGCAGCCCTTCGACAGGGCCCTACGAGCAGTACTTC.